The 5 T cell receptor beta chains reported below all come from one sample, sequenced in a study of cytomegalovirus exposure and HLA in healthy donors. Amplification used 60 Vbeta primers and 13 Jbeta primers. Produced via immunoSEQ multiplex PCR; TCRdb's table is partial and in-frame only. Of around 110,000 clones listed, 82% are singletons. Source material: PBMCs. The source is a young man in good health and CMV-seropositive.

A word on this clone: An end of the junction differs from the germline gene, which may be a read error. The chain links TRBV5-1 to TRBJ2-2; TRBD2 is a possible D gene (5 bases). Per the germline V gene, CDR1 is SGHRS and CDR2 is YFSETQ. The CDR3 loop spans 14 amino acids. CDR3 DNA sequence: TGCGCCAGCACGTGCTGGTTTCCCTACCGGGGAGCTGTTTTT. This translates into CASTCWFPYRGAVF.

The chain couples TRBV5-1 to TRBJ2-1, with D possibly matching TRBD1 (6 bases). Trimming shortened V by 0 bases and J by 8 bases, and 9 bases separated the two germline ends. The CDR3 loop spans 13 amino acids. The germline CDR1 and CDR2 sequences are SGHRS and YFSETQ. CDR3 in DNA: TGCGCCAGCAGCTTGGACAGGGTCGATGAGCAGTTCTTC. This gives the protein CASSLDRVDEQFF.

V and J are TRBV19 and TRBJ2-7; weak D call: TRBD2 (5 bases). Germline values: CDR1 LNHDA, CDR2 SQIVND (reference sequence). V was clipped by 3 bases and J by 3 bases, with 9 bases between them. There are 13 residues in the CDR3. The CDR3 DNA reads as TGTGCCAGTAGTATCGAGGGCAGCTACGAGCAGTACTTC. It is translated as CASSIEGSYEQYF.

This clone was seen a handful of times. J is TRBJ2-5 and V is TRBV5-1; TRBD1 aligns across 10 bases. Germline lookup yields CDR1 SGHRS and CDR2 YFSETQ. The CDR3 extends over 15 amino acids. J gave up 3 bases and V 4 bases, and 6 bases lay outside the gene matches. The CDR3 loop reads CASSAPTGGEETQYF. The DNA of the CDR3 is TGCGCCAGCAGCGCCCCGACAGGGGGCGAAGAGACCCAGTACTTC.

The genes are TRBV25-1 and TRBJ1-2; 10 bases map to TRBD1. The trim removed 2 bases at V and 5 bases at J, leaving 5 bases unmatched. This CDR3 spans 15 amino acids. The germline gives CDR1 MGHDK, CDR2 SYGVNS. DNA of the CDR3: TGTGCCAGCAGTGAAATTGGGACAGGGGAGTATGGCTACACCTTC. Translating gives CASSEIGTGEYGYTF.